This entry is about one T cell receptor (beta chain). The data are from a study of blood T cell repertoires in COVID-19. Sequencing was performed with immunoSEQ multiplex PCR; in TCRdb, only in-frame clones are kept and a portion is missing. The sample includes approximately 150,000 clones, approximately 81% of them seen just once. Germline CDR1 MDHEN, CDR2 SYDVKM. J lost 1 base, V lost 5 bases, and 4 bases had no gene match. This CDR3 comprises 14 residues. The chain carries TRBV28 and TRBJ1-1; 7 bases fit TRBD1. The sample consisted of peripheral blood. The sequence was obtained from a human donor with acute or convalescent COVID-19. The donor label of this sample is uncertain. CDR3: CASSVDRRNTEAFF. Written as DNA, the CDR3 is TGTGCCAGCAGTGTGGACAGGAGGAACACTGAAGCTTTCTTT.